This TCR beta chain was documented in a study of T-cell reconstitution after alpha-beta-depleted transplantation in children. Unique molecular identifiers were used to barcode this TCRbeta library. One entry per CDR3 protein, called by TCRdb with MiXCR from the PCR reads. Here the sample spans some 530,000 distinct CDR3 sequences, around an eighth being singletons. This CDR3 region has 12 residues. V was trimmed by 1 base and J by 5 bases, leaving 5 bases between them. Germline V gene lookup returns CDR1 DFQATT and CDR2 SNEGSKA (reference sequence). V and J are TRBV20-1 and TRBJ1-4, with D unresolved. The receptor was derived from a human donor who donated a stem cell graft to a child with combined immunodeficiency. This specimen was PBMCs from the stem cell graft donor, taken from the stem cell graft. CDR3 DNA: TGCAGTGCTAGAGCCAGAAATGAAAAACTGTTTTTT. Translation: CSARARNEKLFF.